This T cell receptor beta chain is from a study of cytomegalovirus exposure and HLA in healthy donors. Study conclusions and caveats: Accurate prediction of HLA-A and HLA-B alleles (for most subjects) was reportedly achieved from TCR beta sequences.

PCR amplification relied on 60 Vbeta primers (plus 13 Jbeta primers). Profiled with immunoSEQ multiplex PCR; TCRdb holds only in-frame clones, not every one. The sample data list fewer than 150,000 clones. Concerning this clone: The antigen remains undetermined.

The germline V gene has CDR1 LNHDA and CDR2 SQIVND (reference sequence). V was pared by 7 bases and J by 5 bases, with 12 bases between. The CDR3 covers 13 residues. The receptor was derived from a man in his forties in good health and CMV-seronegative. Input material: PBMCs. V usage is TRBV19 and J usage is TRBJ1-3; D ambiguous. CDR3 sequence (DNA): TGTGCCAGTATTCCGACGGGAAGAAACACCATATATTTT. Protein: CASIPTGRNTIYF. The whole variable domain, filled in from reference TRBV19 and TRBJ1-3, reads DGGITQSPKYLFRKEGQNVTLSCEQNLNHDAMYWYRQDPGQGLRLIYYSQIVNDFQKGDIAEGYSVSREKKESFPLTVTSAQKNPTAFYLCASIPTGRNTIYFGEGSWLTVV.